The table lists the clone carrying this T cell receptor beta chain with a count of one. Its antigen is as yet unknown. Other DNA sequences from this sample encode an identical CDR3 as well. This record belongs to a study of shared clonotypes between healthy human individuals. Study as a whole: Donors consisted of a couple of women and three men between 18 and 49.

Only CD45RO-negative cells positively selected for CCR7 counted as naive CD8 cells, so terminally differentiated effector memory CD45RA+ cells were excluded. Adult Caucasians living in Nashville, Tennessee made up all of the donors. Original processing notes: ImmunoSEQ output held junction-only sequences without quality scores, so filtering differed. Profiling relied on immunoSEQ multiplex PCR, and the TCRdb table lists in-frame clones only, not all of them. D and trimming come from the DNA, and the V and J calls and clone size come from that table. The sample records about 800,000 clones, approximately 96% being singletons. The germline gives CDR1 LGHNA, CDR2 YSLEER. V dropped 0 bases and J dropped 1 base, with 9 bases sitting between them. This CDR3 has 15 residues. Study observations and caveats: When compared with the clonotypes that were shared by all four sorted-subset donors, the non-shared clonotypes turned out to have lower generation probabilities.

This rearrangement joins TRBV4-3 to TRBJ1-1; D possibly corresponds to TRBD1 (6 bases). Sequenced input: naive CD8+ T cells sorted from blood. The clonotype was recovered from a man aged 30-40 years in good health. Here the CDR3 DNA reads TGCGCCAGCAGCCAAGACGGCAGGGGGAACACTGAAGCTTTCTTT. Its protein is CASSQDGRGNTEAFF.